This TCR beta chain was captured by sequencing in a study of regulatory T cells in long-lasting Graves disease. Study-wide points: Newly diagnosed disease favored TRBV20-1 and TRBJ2-1 over persistent disease.

Construction of TCR beta libraries relied on iRepertoire HTBI primers and on Arm-PCR targeting CDR3 regions. Using its own MiXCR run on the multiplex PCR reads, TCRdb lists one record per CDR3 protein. The table includes roughly 350,000 distinct CDR3 sequences, around 15% detected once. The time point was: newly diagnosed GD, antithyroid drugs for less than 3 months. The TCR library used RNA extracted from PBMCs. This clonotype was observed many times. Its antigen is currently unknown. The V and J ends lost 7 bases and 0 bases respectively, with 12 bases between them. This CDR3 has 15 amino acids. CDR1 MDHEN and CDR2 SYDVKM come from the germline V gene. These same data were also listed under a study on T cells in Graves' hyperthyroidism and ophthalmopathy. From that study: HTBI primers were employed in a first-round RT-PCR of the TCR CDR3.

This chain joins TRBV28 and TRBJ2-2; a weak D match, TRBD2 (5 bases). The receptor comes from a young woman with Graves disease. The sample consisted of peripheral blood mononuclear cells (PBMCs), taken at new diagnosis, from a patient treated with antithyroid drugs. CDR3 residues: CASTVGRSNTGELFF. DNA for the CDR3: TGTGCCAGCACTGTGGGGAGATCGAACACCGGGGAGCTGTTTTTT. Complete variable domain (other parts from reference TRBV28 and TRBJ2-2): DVKVTQSSRYLVKRTGEKVFLECVQDMDHENMFWYRQDPGLGLRLIYFSYDVKMKEKGDIPEGYSVSREKKERFSLILESASTNQTSMYLCASTVGRSNTGELFFGEGSRLTVL.